These T cell receptor beta chains were read from a single sample in a study of CD8 T cells in Susac syndrome. TCRdb ran MiXCR on the immunoSEQ multiplex PCR reads and lists one entry per CDR3 protein. The data hold about 240,000 distinct CDR3 sequences, with less than 96% observed a single time. Source material: CD4+ T cells from PBMCs. These receptors originate from a human donor with Susac syndrome. CDR3s include the opening cysteine and the closing phenylalanine or tryptophan. D genes are given only for firm matches. Where a row states a size, it is once, few, many or the class of an expanded clone; other rows omit it.

TRBV29-1	TRBJ2-1	NA	TRBD2	TGCAGCGTCGATCGAGGGATAGCGGGAGTGCACAATGAGCAGTTCTTC	CSVDRGIAGVHNEQFF
TRBV11-1	TRBJ1-1	NA	NA	TGTGCCAGCAGCCCTGGGACGTTGAACACTGAAGCTTTCTTT	CASSPGTLNTEAFF
TRBV7-9	TRBJ1-2	NA	NA	TGTGCCAGCACCCTTAGCACCTCCTATGGCTACACCTTC	CASTLSTSYGYTF
TRBV27	TRBJ2-5	NA	NA	TGTGCCAGCAGTTTATTGGGGGACCAAGAGACCCAGTACTTC	CASSLLGDQETQYF
TRBV29-1	TRBJ2-7	NA	NA	TGCAGCGTTGACCCCCGGGAAACAGGGTACGAGCAGTACTTC	CSVDPRETGYEQYF
TRBV5-6	TRBJ2-2	NA	TRBD1	TGTGCCAGCAGCAGATGGGACAGAAACACCGGGGAGCTGTTTTTT	CASSRWDRNTGELFF
TRBV24-1	TRBJ2-1	NA	TRBD1	TGTGCCACCAGTGATACCCCCGAGACAGGGGGAGTTGATGAGCAGTTCTTC	CATSDTPETGGVDEQFF
TRBV30	TRBJ2-6	NA	NA	TGTGCCTGGAGTAGGTCCTCTGGGGCCAACGTCCTGACTTTC	CAWSRSSGANVLTF
TRBV6-1	TRBJ2-1	NA	TRBD2	TGTGCCAGCAGCCTTAGCGGGGAGAGGAGCTCCTACAATGAGCAGTTCTTC	CASSLSGERSSYNEQFF
TRBV12-3/TRBV12-4	TRBJ2-7	once	TRBD2	TGTGCCAGCAGCCCTACGGGACTAGGAGGCCACGAGCAGTACTTC	CASSPTGLGGHEQYF
TRBV20-1	TRBJ2-5	NA	NA	TGCAGTGCTAGTGCACTCTACCAAGAGACCCAGTACTTC	CSASALYQETQYF
TRBV29-1	TRBJ2-1	NA	NA	TGCAGCGTTATACAGGGAGGTGGCTCCTACAATGAGCAGTTCTTC	CSVIQGGGSYNEQFF
TRBV28	TRBJ2-6	NA	TRBD1	TGTGCCAGCAGCGTGGGACAGGGCAACGTCCTGACTTTC	CASSVGQGNVLTF
TRBV3-1	TRBJ1-2	NA	NA	TGTGCCAGCAGCCAAGAGTCGTGGAGGCGGGATGGCTACACCTTC	CASSQESWRRDGYTF
TRBV28	TRBJ2-1	once	NA	TGTGCCAGCAGTTTATGGGGGGCGAACGAGCAGTTCTTC	CASSLWGANEQFF
TRBV15	TRBJ2-3	NA	NA	TGTGCCACCAGCAGAGATCTGGCGGCGGGCACAGATACGCAGTATTTT	CATSRDLAAGTDTQYF
TRBV20-1	TRBJ1-2	NA	NA	TGCAGTGCTGGAAAGGGGGGCTCACAGGGCGAATATGGCTACACCTTC	CSAGKGGSQGEYGYTF
TRBV29-1	TRBJ2-1	NA	NA	TGCAGCGTTGCTAACAGGGCAGGGCCCTACTACAATGAGCAGTTCTTC	CSVANRAGPYYNEQFF
TRBV3-1	TRBJ2-1	NA	NA	TGTGCCAGCAGCCAAGCTCGCGGGACCTTCGAGATCTTC	CASSQARGTFEIF
TRBV20-1	TRBJ2-3	NA	TRBD2	TGCAGTGCTAGCCCTGGGACTAGCGGGGGGTCAGATACGCAGTATTTT	CSASPGTSGGSDTQYF
TRBV15	TRBJ2-1	NA	TRBD2	TGTGCCACCAGCAGTCCTGGGGGGCTAGCGGGAGTTTCAGATGAGCAGTTCTTC	CATSSPGGLAGVSDEQFF
TRBV21-1	TRBJ1-5	NA	NA	TGTGCCAGCAGCGAGGGAAAGCATTTT	CASSEGKHF
TRBV20-1	TRBJ1-2	NA	NA	TGCAGTGCTAGCCGGAGGGGAACTACATATGGCTACACCTTC	CSASRRGTTYGYTF
TRBV27	TRBJ1-5	NA	NA	TGTGCCAGCAGTAAACACCCAAATCAGCCCCAGCATTTT	CASSKHPNQPQHF
TRBV3-1	TRBJ1-5	NA	NA	TGTGCCAGCAGCCAACTCGGTGGCGGTAGCAATCAGCCCCAGCATTTT	CASSQLGGGSNQPQHF